This T cell receptor beta chain originates from a study of T-cell reconstitution after alpha-beta-depleted transplantation in children. The CDR3 is made up of 16 amino acids. Trimming removed 1 base from V and 0 bases from J; junction bases left unmatched: 2. Germline V gene sequence: CDR1 MGHRA, CDR2 YSYEKL. Library preparation (for TCRbeta) was performed with unique molecular identifiers. TCRdb ran MiXCR on the PCR reads and lists one entry per CDR3 protein. Of just under 550,000 distinct CDR3 sequences listed, 15% to 20% were seen once; the top ten hold about 3.1%. The receptor was isolated from a human donor who donated a stem cell graft to a child with acute lymphoblastic leukemia. Material: PBMCs from the stem cell graft donor, obtained from the stem cell graft. The chain carries TRBV4-1 and TRBJ2-1, with 8 bases fitting TRBD2. The CDR3 DNA sequence: TGCGCCAGCAGCCAAGTAGCGGGAATCTCCTACAATGAGCAGTTCTTC. This translates into CASSQVAGISYNEQFF.